This T cell receptor beta chain was documented in a study of T cell responses to AZD1222 COVID-19 vaccine. General study points: There were repertoire samples only from the period after the peak T cell response.

Assay used: immunoSEQ multiplex PCR; TCRdb lists only in-frame clones, some missing. The table lists about 110,000 clones, about 90% of them singletons. For this clone: Its antigen remains unidentified.

This CDR3 has 17 amino acids. CDR1 SGHVS and CDR2 FNYEAQ come from the germline V gene. Trimming removed 1 base from V and 2 bases from J, with 14 bases in between. The sample was peripheral blood, taken on day 0 of AZD1222 vaccination. The sequence came from an adult in good health. This chain uses TRBV7-6 with TRBJ1-4; the D gene is possibly TRBD1 (6 bases). The CDR3 DNA is TGTGCCAGCAGCTTAGGGAGGGCAGGGGACACTAATGAAAAACTGTTTTTT. It is translated as CASSLGRAGDTNEKLFF.